This entry is about one T cell receptor (beta chain). V lost 5 bases and J lost 4; bases outside the gene matches: 4. The CDR3 is made up of 13 amino acids. These data belong to a study of blood T cell repertoires in COVID-19. Turning to the study itself: COVID-19 samples, acute and convalescent, were from the United States, Italy and Spain.

Data came from immunoSEQ multiplex PCR; TCRdb stores just in-frame clones and leaves some out. The sample yields some 200,000 clones, roughly 87% seen once. The J gene is TRBJ1-1, the V gene TRBV12-3 or TRBV12-4, with 7 bases matching TRBD1. The TCR originated in a man between 18 and 29 years old with acute COVID-19. Sequenced input: PBMCs or T cells enriched from blood (not recorded which). The CDR3: CASSPTGTTEAFF. In DNA, the CDR3 is TGTGCCAGCAGTCCGACAGGGACCACTGAAGCTTTCTTT.